Shown below are 14 T cell receptor beta chains from a single sample sequenced in a study of post-analysis software for immune sequencing data. Findings of the study overall: About 5 TRBV segments, including TRBV5-6, TRBV5-1 and TRBV20-1, were more frequent in patients than controls.

Antigen specificity for these receptors is unknown. TCR beta cDNA libraries had unique molecular identifiers. TCRdb passed the PCR reads through MiXCR, listing each CDR3 protein once. The table lists about 380,000 distinct CDR3 sequences, roughly 38% of them singletons. The sample consisted of blood. The receptors stem from a girl between 5 and 17 years old with multiple sclerosis.

This clonotype was seen a handful of times. The CDR3 DNA follows: TGTGCCAGCAGTTTACTCGGGGGTCCCGAGACCCAGTACTTC. Residues: CASSLLGGPETQYF. The V call is TRBV27, the J call TRBJ2-5; D is possibly TRBD2 (6 bases). This CDR3 comprises 14 residues. Germline lookup yields CDR1 MNHEY and CDR2 SMNVEV (reference sequence). V lost 2 bases and J lost 5, with 12 bases in between.

Comment on this clonotype: This could be a read error, since a much larger clone is one nucleotide away. This chain connects TRBV9 to TRBJ2-3, with D perhaps matching TRBD1 or TRBD2 (5 bases each). CDR3 length: 14 amino acids. CDR1 and CDR2 (germline): SGDLS, YYNGEE. This CDR3 is CDSSARDDPDTQYF. In DNA form, the CDR3 reads TGTGACAGCAGCGCCCGGGACGACCCAGATACGCAGTATTTT.

This clonotype was seen only a few times. The rearrangement uses TRBV5-1 and TRBJ2-5; 9 nucleotides match TRBD1. Germline CDR1 reads SGHRS; CDR2 reads YFSETQ. The trim removed 2 bases at V and 4 bases at J, leaving 3 bases unmatched. The CDR3 runs 14 residues. The CDR3: CASSFRQGGETQYF. DNA of the CDR3: TGCGCCAGCAGCTTCAGACAGGGGGGAGAGACCCAGTACTTC.

The V call is TRBV12-3 or TRBV12-4, the J call TRBJ1-4; a possible D gene is TRBD1 (5 bases). The CDR3 loop spans 16 amino acids. V was clipped by 5 bases and J by 5 bases, with 18 bases between them. CDR3 bases: TGTGCCAGCAGTCCCGGTCGGGGCAGATTAAATGAAAAACTGTTTTTT. It translates to CASSPGRGRLNEKLFF.

This clonotype was seen a handful of times. The chain is built from TRBV11-2 and TRBJ2-1; D gene uncertain. Trimming took 1 base from V and 8 from J, leaving 12 bases between them. The CDR3 contains 14 residues. CDR1 SGHAT and CDR2 FQNNGV come from the germline V gene. CDR3 amino acids: CASSLGGPVDEQFF. CDR3 coding DNA: TGTGCCAGCAGCTTAGGTGGGCCGGTAGATGAGCAGTTCTTC.

With regard to this clonotype: A read error may account for a junction end that differs from germline. V is TRBV29-1 and J is TRBJ2-2; 9 nucleotides align to TRBD1. The CDR3 sequence is 16 residues long. Germline V gene data show CDR1 as SQVTM and CDR2 as ANQGSEA. The CDR3 reads CSVLGLGQGWTGERFF. DNA for the CDR3: TGCAGCGTTTTGGGCCTGGGACAGGGATGGACCGGGGAGCGGTTTTTT.

This clonotype was seen a few times. V and J are TRBV11-2 and TRBJ2-7; unclear D gene. Looked up from germline, CDR1 is SGHAT and CDR2 is FQNNGV. V gave up 1 base and J gave up 1 base, with 14 bases separating them. The length of the CDR3 is 16 residues. CDR3 bases: TGTGCCAGCAGCTTAGTTAAGGTCGCCGGGTCCTACGAGCAGTACTTC. Translating it yields CASSLVKVAGSYEQYF.

This clonotype was seen more than once but under ten times. The V call is TRBV2, the J call TRBJ2-5; 8 bases agree with TRBD2. There are 15 residues in the CDR3. With V trimmed by 3 bases and J by 4 bases, 7 bases remained unmatched. The germline CDR1 and CDR2 sequences are SNHLY and FYNNEI. CDR3 nucleotides: TGTGCCAGCAGTGACTCCGACGGGAGGGGAGAGACCCAGTACTTC. This codes for CASSDSDGRGETQYF.

This clonotype has only a few counts. V gene TRBV9 combines with J gene TRBJ2-1, with D possibly being TRBD1 or TRBD2 (7 bases each). The CDR3 length is 15 residues. Germline-derived CDR1 and CDR2 are SGDLS and YYNGEE. V lost 3 bases, J lost 4 bases, and 14 bases lay in between. The CDR3: CASSAGGGLYNEQFF. Written as DNA, the CDR3 is TGTGCCAGCAGCGCAGGGGGGGGACTTTACAATGAGCAGTTCTTC. Based on the CDR3 plus reference TRBV9 and TRBJ2-1, the full variable domain is DSGVTQTPKHLITATGQRVTLRCSPRSGDLSVYWYQQSLDQGLQFLIQYYNGEERAKGNILERFSAQQFPDLHSELNLSSLELGDSALYFCASSAGGGLYNEQFFGPGTRLTVL.

This clonotype was counted a few times. The chain has TRBV4-1 and TRBJ1-2, with D perhaps TRBD1 (6 bases). V was trimmed by 4 bases and J by 5 bases, leaving 14 bases between them. Germline-derived CDR1 and CDR2 are MGHRA and YSYEKL. The CDR3 covers 14 residues. In DNA, the CDR3 is TGCGCCAGCAGCCCGGGACACGGGGTTTATGGCTACACCTTC. This sequence encodes CASSPGHGVYGYTF.

The table lists this clonotype with a few counts. V usage is TRBV6-4 and J usage is TRBJ2-2; 7 bases are a match to TRBD1. Germline V gene data show CDR1 as MRHNA and CDR2 as SNTAGT. This CDR3 contains 17 residues. V dropped 6 bases and J dropped 3; count of bases not matched to a gene: 13. The CDR3 bases are TGTGCCAGCAGCGAAGTGCCTCCTACAGGGGACACCGGGGAGCTGTTTTTT. The encoded protein is CASSEVPPTGDTGELFF.

The chain couples TRBV4-1 to TRBJ2-5; 8 bases fit TRBD1. The DNA matches TRBJ2-7 better at its end, which makes the J call doubtful. This CDR3 is built from 15 residues. Germline V gene sequence: CDR1 MGHRA, CDR2 YSYEKL. CDR3 protein: CASSHGQGAGYEQYF. DNA for the CDR3: TGCGCCAGCAGCCACGGGCAGGGGGCAGGGTACGAGCAGTACTTC.

The V and J genes are TRBV5-1 and TRBJ1-5; 8 nucleotides align to TRBD1. Germline lookup yields CDR1 SGHRS and CDR2 YFSETQ. The CDR3 is made up of 15 amino acids. The ends lost 0 bases at V and 4 bases at J; junction bases unmatched: 3. The CDR3 DNA reads TGCGCCAGCAGCTTGGCGGGACAGGTTAATCAGCCCCAGCATTTT. As protein: CASSLAGQVNQPQHF.

This clonotype was observed a few times. The chain is built from TRBV12-3 or TRBV12-4 and TRBJ2-1, with D possibly TRBD2 on 7 matching bases. The CDR3 extends over 15 amino acids. V was shortened by 6 bases and J by 6 bases, with 18 bases between the two germline ends. The chain's CDR3 is CASSSGGGALNEQFF. The CDR3 nucleotides are TGTGCCAGCAGCTCTGGGGGGGGGGCTCTCAATGAGCAGTTCTTC.